The text below deals with one TCR beta chain. The antigen is undetermined. This sample is part of a study of T cell responses to AZD1222 COVID-19 vaccine. Looked up from germline, CDR1 is LNHDA and CDR2 is SQIVND (reference sequence). Trimming stripped 9 bases from V and 3 bases from J, with 11 bases between. This CDR3 spans 12 amino acids. Data came from immunoSEQ multiplex PCR; TCRdb stores just in-frame clones and leaves some out. The data hold roughly 100,000 clones, with about 94% observed a single time. Whole-study findings and limits: Donors in the cohort were predominantly white British and more often female, and clonal diversity was possibly underestimated. Across spike, vaccine-associated CD4 TCRs were found, dominant at 160-218 and 743-854. A reported finding is that nearly half of spike-specific TCRs target unmutated variant regions.

The rearrangement joins TRBV19 to TRBJ1-1; maybe TRBD1 (6 bases). The clonotype comes from an adult in good health. Sample: peripheral blood, taken on day 0 of AZD1222 vaccination. CDR3 in amino acids: CASRQEYTEAFF. The CDR3 coding sequence is TGTGCCAGCAGACAGGAATACACTGAAGCTTTCTTT.